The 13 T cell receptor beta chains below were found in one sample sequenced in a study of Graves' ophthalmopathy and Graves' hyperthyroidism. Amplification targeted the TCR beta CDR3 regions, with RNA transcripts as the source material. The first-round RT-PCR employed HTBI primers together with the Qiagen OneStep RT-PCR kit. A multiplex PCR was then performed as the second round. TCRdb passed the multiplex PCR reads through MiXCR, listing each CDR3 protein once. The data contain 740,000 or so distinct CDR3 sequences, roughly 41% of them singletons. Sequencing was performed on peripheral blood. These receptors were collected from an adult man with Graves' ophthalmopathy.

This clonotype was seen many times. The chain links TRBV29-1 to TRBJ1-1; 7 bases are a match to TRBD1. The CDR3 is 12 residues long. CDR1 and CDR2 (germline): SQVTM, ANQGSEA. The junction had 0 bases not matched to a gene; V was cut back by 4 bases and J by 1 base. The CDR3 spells CSVGTGNTEAFF. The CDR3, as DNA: TGCAGCGTTGGGACAGGGAACACTGAAGCTTTCTTT.

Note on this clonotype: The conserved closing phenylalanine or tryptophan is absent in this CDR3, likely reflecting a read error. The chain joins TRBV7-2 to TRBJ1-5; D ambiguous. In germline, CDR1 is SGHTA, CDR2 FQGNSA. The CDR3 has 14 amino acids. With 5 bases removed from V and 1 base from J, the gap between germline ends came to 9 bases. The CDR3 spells CASSTYGSNQPQHS. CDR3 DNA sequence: TGTGCCAGCAGCACCTATGGGAGCAATCAGCCCCAGCATTCT.

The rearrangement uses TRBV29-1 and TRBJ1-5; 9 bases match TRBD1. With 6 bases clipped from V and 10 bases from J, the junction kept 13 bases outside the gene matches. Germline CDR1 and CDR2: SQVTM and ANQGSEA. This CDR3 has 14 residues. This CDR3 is CSVAPTGGKSPQHF. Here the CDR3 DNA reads TGCAGCGTAGCGCCGACAGGGGGGAAGTCACCCCAGCATTTT.

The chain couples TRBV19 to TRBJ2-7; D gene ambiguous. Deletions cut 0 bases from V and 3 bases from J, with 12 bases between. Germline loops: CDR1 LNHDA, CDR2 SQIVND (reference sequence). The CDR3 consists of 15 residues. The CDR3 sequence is CASSIDGDLIYEQYF. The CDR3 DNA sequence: TGTGCCAGTAGTATAGATGGGGATTTGATCTACGAGCAGTACTTC.

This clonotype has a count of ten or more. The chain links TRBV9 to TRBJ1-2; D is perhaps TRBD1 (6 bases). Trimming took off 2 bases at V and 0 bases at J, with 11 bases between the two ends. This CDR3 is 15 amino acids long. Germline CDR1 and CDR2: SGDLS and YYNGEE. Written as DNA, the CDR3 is TGTGCCAGCAGCGTGGACAGCACAACTAACTATGGCTACACCTTC. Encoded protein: CASSVDSTTNYGYTF. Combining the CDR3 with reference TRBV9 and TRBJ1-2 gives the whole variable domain DSGVTQTPKHLITATGQRVTLRCSPRSGDLSVYWYQQSLDQGLQFLIQYYNGEERAKGNILERFSAQQFPDLHSELNLSSLELGDSALYFCASSVDSTTNYGYTFGSGTRLTVV.

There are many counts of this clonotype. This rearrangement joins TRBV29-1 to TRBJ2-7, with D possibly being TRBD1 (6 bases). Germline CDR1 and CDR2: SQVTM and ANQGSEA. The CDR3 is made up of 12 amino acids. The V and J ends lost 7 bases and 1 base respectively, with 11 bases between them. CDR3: CSAEGDSYEQYF. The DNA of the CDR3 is TGCAGCGCCGAGGGGGATTCCTACGAGCAGTACTTC.

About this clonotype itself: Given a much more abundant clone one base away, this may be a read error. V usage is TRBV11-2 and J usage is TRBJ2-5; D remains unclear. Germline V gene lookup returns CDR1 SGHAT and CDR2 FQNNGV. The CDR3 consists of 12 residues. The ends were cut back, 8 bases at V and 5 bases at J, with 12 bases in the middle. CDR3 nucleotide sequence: TGTGCCAGCGGCTCGAGTTGGGAGACCCAGTACTTC. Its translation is CASGSSWETQYF.

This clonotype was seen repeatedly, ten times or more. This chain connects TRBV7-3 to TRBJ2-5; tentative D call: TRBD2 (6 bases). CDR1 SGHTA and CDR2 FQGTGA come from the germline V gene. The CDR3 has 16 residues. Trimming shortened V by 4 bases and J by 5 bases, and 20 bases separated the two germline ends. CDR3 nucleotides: TGTGCCAGCAGCTCTAACCCCGGGACTGCAGGGGAGACCCAGTACTTC. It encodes CASSSNPGTAGETQYF.

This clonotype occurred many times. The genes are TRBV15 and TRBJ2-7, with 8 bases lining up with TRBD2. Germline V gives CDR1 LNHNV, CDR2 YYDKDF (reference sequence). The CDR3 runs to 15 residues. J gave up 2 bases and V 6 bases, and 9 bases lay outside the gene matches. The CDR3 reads CATRARREAAYEQYF. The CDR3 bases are TGTGCCACCAGGGCCCGGCGGGAGGCAGCCTACGAGCAGTACTTC.

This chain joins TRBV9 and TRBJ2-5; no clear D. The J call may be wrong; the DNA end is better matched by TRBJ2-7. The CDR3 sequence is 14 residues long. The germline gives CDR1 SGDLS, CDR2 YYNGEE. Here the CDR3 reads CASSLVGNSYEQYF. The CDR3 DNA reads TGTGCCAGCAGCTTAGTCGGAAACTCCTACGAGCAGTACTTC.

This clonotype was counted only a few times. CDR3 sequence: CASSNSGTQYF. The CDR3 nucleotides are TGTGCCAGCAGCAACAGCGGGACCCAGTACTTC. V and J are TRBV5-8 and TRBJ2-5; D may be TRBD2 (5 bases). Trimming removed 4 bases from V and 7 bases from J, with 8 bases in between. This CDR3 contains 11 residues. CDR1 is SGHTS and CDR2 is YDEGEE in the germline V gene.

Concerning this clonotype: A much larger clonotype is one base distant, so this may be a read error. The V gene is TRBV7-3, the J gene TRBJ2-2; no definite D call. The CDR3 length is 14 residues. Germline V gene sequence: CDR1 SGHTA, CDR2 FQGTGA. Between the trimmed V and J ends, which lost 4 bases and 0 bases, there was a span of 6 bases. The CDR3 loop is CASSWAANTGELFF. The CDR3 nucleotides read TGTGCCAGCAGCTGGGCAGCGAACACCGGGGAGCTGTTTTTT.

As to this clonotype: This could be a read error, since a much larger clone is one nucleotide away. Here the CDR3 reads CATSRVPARSRETQFF. As DNA, the CDR3 is TGTGCCACCAGCAGAGTCCCCGCCAGGTCAAGGGAGACCCAGTTCTTC. V usage is TRBV15 and J usage is TRBJ2-5; D might be TRBD2 (5 bases). TRBJ2-1 matches the DNA end more closely, so the J call is doubtful. The CDR3 runs to 16 residues. From germline, CDR1 is LNHNV and CDR2 YYDKDF (reference sequence).